One and the same sample provided the 25 T cell receptor beta chains below, sequenced in a study of post-analysis software for immune sequencing data. Notes on the study in general: TRBV segments more frequent in patients than in controls numbered roughly 5 and included TRBV5-6, TRBV5-1 and TRBV20-1.

Antigens of these TCRs are unknown. Libraries were made from TCR beta cDNA, and they carried unique molecular identifiers. TCRdb called the PCR reads again in MiXCR, with one record for every CDR3 protein. The table includes more than 450,000 distinct CDR3 sequences, 44% detected once. Sequenced sample: blood. The receptor source for this set is a girl between 5 and 17 years old with multiple sclerosis.

This clonotype was observed a handful of times. This sequence joins TRBV5-1 and TRBJ2-1; 10 bases are a match to TRBD2. Trimming removed 1 base from V and 9 bases from J; junction bases left unmatched: 7. Germline V gives CDR1 SGHRS, CDR2 YFSETQ. The CDR3 covers 15 residues. In nucleotides, the CDR3 is TGCGCCAGCAGCTTGTTTATAGCGGGAGGAACTGAGCAGTTCTTC. This encodes CASSLFIAGGTEQFF. The full variable domain, with the rest looked up from reference TRBV5-1 and TRBJ2-1, is KAGVTQTPRYLIKTRGQQVTLSCSPISGHRSVSWYQQTPGQGLQFLFEYFSETQRNKGNFPGRFSGRQFSNSRSEMNVSTLELGDSALYLCASSLFIAGGTEQFFGPGTRLTVL.

The chain joins TRBV2 to TRBJ2-5, with TRBD2 identical over 10 bases. Germline V gene data show CDR1 as SNHLY and CDR2 as FYNNEI. V lost 6 bases, J lost 11 bases, and 18 bases stayed unmatched. The CDR3 sequence is 16 residues long. CDR3 region: CASRDLEREGLGEQYF. CDR3 bases: TGTGCCAGCAGGGATCTCGAGCGGGAGGGCTTAGGGGAGCAGTACTTC.

This clonotype came up a few times. The chain employs TRBV29-1 and TRBJ2-5, with 14 bases aligning to TRBD2. The DNA end lines up better with TRBJ2-7; the J call may be wrong. Germline CDR1 and CDR2: SQVTM and ANQGSEA. This CDR3 is 15 amino acids long. The CDR3 DNA sequence: TGCAGCGTTGCCCAGGGGACTAGCGGGAGATACGAGCAGTACTTC. It codes for CSVAQGTSGRYEQYF.

This clonotype appeared a few times. The V call is TRBV6-5, the J call TRBJ1-1, with 7 nucleotides matching TRBD1. This CDR3 contains 17 residues. The V segment lost 0 bases and the J segment 2 bases; nucleotides outside the gene matches: 9. CDR1 is MNHEY, CDR2 SVGAGI, per germline. The CDR3 is CASSYSVGGGVNTEAFF. The CDR3, as DNA: TGTGCCAGCAGTTACTCGGTGGGAGGGGGCGTAAACACTGAAGCTTTCTTT.

The chain carries TRBV10-3 and TRBJ2-1, with TRBD2 as a possible D gene (6 bases). V shed 0 bases and J shed 0 bases, with 12 bases lying between them. CDR1 is ENHRY, CDR2 SYGVKD, per germline. There are 17 residues in the CDR3. The CDR3 sequence is CAISESDSGFSYNEQFF. In nucleotides, the CDR3 is TGTGCCATCAGTGAGTCGGATAGCGGATTCTCCTACAATGAGCAGTTCTTC.

This clonotype was detected only a few times. This sequence joins TRBV29-1 and TRBJ2-1, with D maybe TRBD2 (6 bases). There are 11 residues in the CDR3. Germline V gene data show CDR1 as SQVTM and CDR2 as ANQGSEA. The V end was cut by 4 bases, the J end by 9 bases, with 10 bases between. CDR3 in DNA: TGCAGCGTTGTGGAGGGGTTTGAGCAGTTCTTC. The encoded protein is CSVVEGFEQFF.

This clonotype was found a few times. The CDR3 loop is CASTMGKEIWQYF. CDR3 coding DNA: TGTGCCAGCACTATGGGAAAAGAGATTTGGCAGTACTTC. The V and J genes are TRBV28 and TRBJ2-5; unclear D gene. Trimming pared 7 bases from V and 11 bases from J, leaving 20 bases between. The CDR3 totals 13 residues. Germline CDR1 and CDR2: MDHEN and SYDVKM.

V gene TRBV29-1 combines with J gene TRBJ2-7; the D gene is possibly TRBD2 (7 bases). The V gene lost 4 bases and the J gene lost 2 bases, with 15 bases spanning the gap. The CDR3 has 14 residues. In germline, CDR1 is SQVTM, CDR2 ANQGSEA. CDR3 DNA: TGCAGCGTTGGAAGGGGAGGGGGGCCCTACGAGCAGTACTTC. This gives the protein CSVGRGGGPYEQYF.

This clonotype was recorded a few times. The J gene is TRBJ2-3, the V gene TRBV29-1; 14 bases fit TRBD2. The germline V gene encodes CDR1 SQVTM and CDR2 ANQGSEA. The CDR3 consists of 18 residues. V lost 7 bases and J lost 4; bases outside the gene matches: 16. CDR3 in DNA: TGCAGCGCCGGGACTAGCGGGGGAGGTGGCTGGTTGGCAGATACGCAGTATTTT. As protein: CSAGTSGGGGWLADTQYF.

The sample holds a few counts of this clonotype. The rearrangement links TRBV7-2 to TRBJ2-5; D gene uncertain. CDR3 length equals 13 residues. Trimming shortened V by 8 bases and J by 5 bases, and 15 bases separated the two germline ends. Germline lookup yields CDR1 SGHTA and CDR2 FQGNSA. The CDR3 DNA follows: TGTGCCAGCGGCCCCCGGGTGGGTGAGACCCAGTACTTC. Its translation: CASGPRVGETQYF.

The chain employs TRBV12-3 or TRBV12-4 and TRBJ2-3; tentatively, D is TRBD1 (6 bases). CDR3 size: 13 residues. V was pared by 6 bases and J by 5 bases, with 12 bases between. The CDR3 loop reads CASSPGVLDTQYF. The DNA of the CDR3 is TGTGCCAGCAGCCCAGGGGTATTAGATACGCAGTATTTT.

V and J are TRBV12-3 or TRBV12-4 and TRBJ2-4, with 9 bases aligning to TRBD2. Trimming took 6 bases from V and 13 from J; bases not matched to a gene: 10. The CDR3 sequence is 13 residues long. The CDR3 region is CASSTSLAGEQYF. For the CDR3, the DNA is TGTGCCAGCAGCACCTCATTAGCGGGAGAGCAGTACTTC.

To note about this clonotype: A much larger clone lies one base from this, so it may be a read error. For the CDR3, the DNA is TGTGCCAGCAGTTTAGCGAGAGATCGCACAGATACGCAGTATTTT. Residues: CASSLARDRTDTQYF. The V call is TRBV28, the J call TRBJ2-3; D remains unclear. Per the germline V gene, CDR1 is MDHEN and CDR2 is SYDVKM. This CDR3 has 15 residues. V was cut by 2 bases and J by 1 base, with 10 bases left in between.

The chain is built from TRBV28 and TRBJ1-2; D is possibly TRBD1 (5 bases). Germline loops: CDR1 MDHEN, CDR2 SYDVKM. V lost 2 bases to trimming and J lost 5 bases, with 9 bases between them. The CDR3 is made up of 13 amino acids. The CDR3, as DNA: TGTGCCAGCAGTTTAAAAGGGACTTATGGCTACACCTTC. It translates to CASSLKGTYGYTF.

The chain uses TRBV10-3 and TRBJ1-2; TRBD1 might be the D (5 bases). Trimming removed 4 bases at V and 4 bases at J, with 13 bases between. The germline V gene has CDR1 ENHRY and CDR2 SYGVKD. This CDR3 spans 14 amino acids. CDR3 residues: CAISVMGTGYGYTF. For the CDR3, the DNA is TGTGCCATCAGTGTAATGGGGACGGGCTATGGCTACACCTTC.

The table lists this clonotype with a few counts. V is TRBV20-1 and J is TRBJ2-7; 7 nucleotides match TRBD1. Looked up from germline, CDR1 is DFQATT and CDR2 is SNEGSKA (reference sequence). This CDR3 is built from 12 residues. V lost 6 bases to trimming and J lost 2 bases; unmatched junction nucleotides: 4. In DNA, the CDR3 is TGCAGTGCAGGGACAGCAACCTACGAGCAGTACTTC. Residues: CSAGTATYEQYF.

The V gene is TRBV24-1, the J gene TRBJ1-1; TRBD1 agrees at 8 bases. This CDR3 has 14 amino acids. Trimming at V came to 9 bases and at J to 2 bases, leaving 7 bases not matched to a gene. The germline V gene has CDR1 KGHDR and CDR2 SFDVKD. CDR3: CATRPGQGNTEAFF. CDR3 bases: TGTGCCACCCGACCCGGACAGGGAAACACTGAAGCTTTCTTT.

In this sample, this clonotype turned up a few times. The chain joins TRBV6-1 to TRBJ1-5; 8 bases are a match to TRBD1. With 6 bases clipped from V and 2 bases from J, the junction kept 9 bases outside the gene matches. Per germline, CDR1 MNHNS and CDR2 SASEGT. The CDR3 totals 16 residues. The CDR3: CASRPVGQGRNQPQHF. The CDR3 DNA follows: TGTGCCAGCAGGCCCGTCGGACAGGGCCGCAATCAGCCCCAGCATTTT.

The chain combines TRBV29-1 with TRBJ1-2; 7 bases align to TRBD1. The ends lost 0 bases at V and 5 bases at J; junction bases unmatched: 6. CDR1 is SQVTM, CDR2 ANQGSEA, per germline. CDR3 length: 14 residues. CDR3 sequence (DNA): TGCAGCGTTGAAGACGTCGACAGGGAGTATGGCTACACCTTC. This translates into CSVEDVDREYGYTF.

The V gene is TRBV5-1, the J gene TRBJ2-4; 8 positions agree with TRBD1. This CDR3 has 14 residues. Looked up from germline, CDR1 is SGHRS and CDR2 is YFSETQ. The V gene end was trimmed by 3 bases and the J gene end by 6 bases; junction bases not matched to a gene: 5. DNA of the CDR3: TGCGCCAGCAGCTGGACAGGGTCGGGAAACATTCAGTACTTC. This translates into CASSWTGSGNIQYF.

This clonotype was seen a handful of times. This chain uses TRBV2 with TRBJ2-6, with 7 bases fitting TRBD1. From germline, CDR1 is SNHLY and CDR2 FYNNEI. The V and J ends lost 4 bases and 2 bases, in that order; junction bases with no gene match: 8. The CDR3 runs to 17 residues. CDR3 in amino acids: CASSGRPDRAGANVLTF. CDR3 nucleotide sequence: TGTGCCAGCAGTGGGCGACCCGACAGGGCTGGGGCCAACGTCCTGACTTTC.

This clonotype has more than one count but fewer than ten. This sequence joins TRBV7-9 and TRBJ2-7; D perhaps matches TRBD1 (6 bases). V was clipped by 1 base and J by 6 bases, with 13 bases between them. This CDR3 comprises 14 residues. Germline-derived CDR1 and CDR2 are SEHNR and FQNEAQ (reference sequence). The CDR3 DNA sequence: TGTGCCAGCAGCTTAGGAGGGGGTTCTAGCGAGCAGTACTTC. It yields the protein CASSLGGGSSEQYF.

This clonotype was seen a few times. This chain connects TRBV7-2 to TRBJ1-1; TRBD1 matches 9 bases. The CDR3 length is 14 residues. Germline assignment: CDR1 SGHTA and CDR2 FQGNSA. The trim removed 5 bases at V and 4 bases at J, leaving 5 bases unmatched. The CDR3 spells CASSARQGGTEAFF. The CDR3 nucleotides read TGTGCCAGCAGCGCTCGACAGGGGGGCACTGAAGCTTTCTTT.

The V and J genes are TRBV5-1 and TRBJ2-7; 9 bases are a match to TRBD1. V shed 4 bases and J 6 bases; nucleotides not matched to a gene: 8. CDR3 size: 14 residues. Per germline, CDR1 SGHRS and CDR2 YFSETQ. The CDR3 loop reads CASSTADRGAEQYF. The CDR3 nucleotides are TGCGCCAGCAGCACGGCAGACAGGGGGGCCGAGCAGTACTTC.

This clonotype was detected a few times. V usage is TRBV29-1 and J usage is TRBJ1-1, with 7 bases fitting TRBD1. V trimming: 4 bases; J trimming: 5 bases; junction bases outside the gene matches: 13. Germline lookup yields CDR1 SQVTM and CDR2 ANQGSEA. The CDR3 sequence is 15 residues long. CDR3 in DNA: TGCAGCGTTGTTGGCCAGGGGGGACGAAAAACTGAAGCTTTCTTT. Translation gives CSVVGQGGRKTEAFF.